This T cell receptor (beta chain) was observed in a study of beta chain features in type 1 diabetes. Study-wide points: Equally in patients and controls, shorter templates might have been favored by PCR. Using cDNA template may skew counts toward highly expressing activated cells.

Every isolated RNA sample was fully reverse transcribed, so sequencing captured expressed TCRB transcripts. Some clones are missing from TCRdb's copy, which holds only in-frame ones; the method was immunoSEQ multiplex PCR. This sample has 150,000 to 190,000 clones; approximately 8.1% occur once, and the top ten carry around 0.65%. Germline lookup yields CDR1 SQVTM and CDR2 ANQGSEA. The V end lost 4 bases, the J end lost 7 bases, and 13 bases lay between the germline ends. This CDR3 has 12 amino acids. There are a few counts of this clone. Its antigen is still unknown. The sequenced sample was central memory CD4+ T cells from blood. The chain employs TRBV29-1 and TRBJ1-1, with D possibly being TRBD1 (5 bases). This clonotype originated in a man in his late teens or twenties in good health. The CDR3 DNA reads TGCAGCGTTGGGTCGGAAGGGGTTGAAGCTTTCTTT. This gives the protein CSVGSEGVEAFF.